Here is one T cell receptor beta chain with its context. No antigen is known for it. General study points: The larger-cohort validation was restricted to a single TCR beta V-J rearrangement rather than whole repertoires. Tumor memory CD4+ T cell TCR gene usage clustered with blood and lymph node memory CD4+ cells and lymph node naive CD4+ cells. Tumor-infiltrating Treg TCR alpha and beta sequences overlapped most with tumor naive CD4+ T cells, then blood naive.

The sorted Tregs were CD4+CD25+CD127-/low cells. TCRdb reprocessed the 5' RACE reads with MiXCR, giving one entry per CDR3 protein. The table has about 55,000 distinct CDR3 sequences, around 21% seen once. The sample taken for sequencing was tumor-infiltrating Tregs sorted from the breast tumor. The sequence was obtained from a female donor with breast cancer.

Here the CDR3 DNA reads TGTGCCAGCAGTTTCGGACAGGGGCGCTCCTACGAGCAGTACTTC. This codes for CASSFGQGRSYEQYF. V usage is TRBV6-6 and J usage is TRBJ2-7; 9 bases map to TRBD1. Germline trimming cut 4 bases from V and 0 bases from J; bases unmatched to any gene: 4. This CDR3 spans 15 amino acids. Germline assignment: CDR1 MNHNY and CDR2 SVGAGI (reference sequence).